These T cell receptor beta chains were read from a single sample in a study of blood T cells in healthy people across ages. MiXCR, run by TCRdb on the 5' RACE reads, gives a single entry per CDR3 protein. The profile shows over 1,500,000 distinct CDR3 sequences, about 39% of them singletons. The sample consisted of blood. The receptors stem from a human donor in good health. CDR3s include the opening cysteine and the closing phenylalanine or tryptophan. The D gene is left open where the match is weak. Where a row states a size, it is once, few, many or the class of an expanded clone; other rows omit it.

j_call	v_call	d_call	clone_size	cdr3_aa
TRBJ1-1	TRBV12-3/TRBV12-4	NA	NA	CASRSSTGFAEAFF
TRBJ2-7	TRBV2	NA	NA	CASRGSWGCEQYF
TRBJ2-2	TRBV12-3/TRBV12-4	TRBD1	few	CASSADRFRDRAPPNGGELFF
TRBJ2-7	TRBV6-2/TRBV6-3	NA	NA	CASSYSILSRSTDRSYEQYF
TRBJ2-3	TRBV12-3/TRBV12-4	NA	NA	CASTELGDSTDTQYF
TRBJ1-2	TRBV5-1	NA	many	CASSLGVGGYTF
TRBJ1-1	TRBV6-2/TRBV6-3	NA	NA	CASTTRLGTEAFF
TRBJ1-2	TRBV20-1	NA	NA	CSARSEGGYGYTF
NA	TRBV11-1	NA	NA	CASSLAGGLRGEQYF
TRBJ1-6	TRBV15	NA	few	CATGPENSPLHF
TRBJ2-1	TRBV18	TRBD2	few	CASSPGAGAYNEQFF
TRBJ2-3	TRBV4-2	TRBD1	NA	CAAKDRSTDTQYF
TRBJ1-4	TRBV11-2	NA	few	CASSTKGGETNEKLFF
TRBJ2-5	TRBV6-5	NA	NA	CASSHPTSREQYF
NA	TRBV5-1	NA	NA	CASSPPSREYEQYF
TRBJ2-5	TRBV15	TRBD1	NA	CATSRDRAQGAFETQYF
TRBJ2-1	TRBV6-2/TRBV6-3	NA	NA	CASIQSGPSDEQFF
TRBJ1-3	TRBV7-9	NA	NA	CASSLALFEYGNTIYF
TRBJ2-7	TRBV4-3	TRBD1	once	CASSQETGGVYEQYF
TRBJ2-1	TRBV20-1	TRBD2	few	CSADGRGYNEQFF
TRBJ1-1	TRBV20-1	TRBD1	many	CSANRGQTEAFF
TRBJ1-2	TRBV11-1	NA	NA	CASSPTIMGYGYTF
TRBJ2-7	TRBV10-3	TRBD1	few	CAISESTTGGTYEQYF
TRBJ2-5	TRBV20-1	TRBD2	NA	CSATSGGGALYNEQYF
TRBJ1-1	TRBV7-2	TRBD1	NA	CASSPGTGRGNTEAFF
TRBJ2-2	TRBV12-5	TRBD2	NA	CASGLAPSGGATGELFF
TRBJ2-7	TRBV28	NA	few	CASRSYKGEAPSYEQYF
TRBJ2-5	TRBV6-5	NA	NA	CASRLRLERWETQYF
TRBJ2-3	TRBV7-2	NA	few	CASSLAGDPSADTQYF
TRBJ1-1	TRBV6-6	TRBD1	NA	CASSYSRTGEAFF
TRBJ2-5	TRBV27	NA	few	CASGFTHGVGETQYF